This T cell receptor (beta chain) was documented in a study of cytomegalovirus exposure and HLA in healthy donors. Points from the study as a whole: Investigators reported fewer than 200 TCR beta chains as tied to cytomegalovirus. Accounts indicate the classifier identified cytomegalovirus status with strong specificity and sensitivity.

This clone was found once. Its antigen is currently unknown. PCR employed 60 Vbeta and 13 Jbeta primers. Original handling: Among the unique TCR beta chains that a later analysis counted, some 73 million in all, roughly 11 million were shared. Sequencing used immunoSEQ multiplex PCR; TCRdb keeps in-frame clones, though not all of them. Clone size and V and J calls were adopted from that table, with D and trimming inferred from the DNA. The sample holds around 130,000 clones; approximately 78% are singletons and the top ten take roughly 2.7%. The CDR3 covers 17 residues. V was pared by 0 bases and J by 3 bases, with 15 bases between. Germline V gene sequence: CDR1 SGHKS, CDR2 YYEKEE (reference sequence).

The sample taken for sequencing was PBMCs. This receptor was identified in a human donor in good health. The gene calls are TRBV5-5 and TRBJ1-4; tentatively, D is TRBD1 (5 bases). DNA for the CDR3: TGTGCCAGCAGCTTGGTGGCAGGGTCCTTGGCTAATGAAAAACTGTTTTTT. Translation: CASSLVAGSLANEKLFF.